This T cell receptor (beta chain) came from a study of T cells in Graves' hyperthyroidism and ophthalmopathy (dated by TCRdb to between 2018 and 2021). At the level of the whole study: A discovery cohort of about 96 patients, roughly 40 with Graves' ophthalmopathy and 55 to 60 with stable Graves' hyperthyroidism, was used to find distinguishing TCR V-J signatures. The paper reports TCR Vbeta CDR3 sequencing of some 140 peripheral blood samples: some 41 ophthalmopathy, fewer than 85 hyperthyroidism and some 17 progressor patients. The roughly 94 discovery patients were randomly split 7:3 into training and test sets. Once sampling was done, hyperthyroidism patients were given methimazole at a starting dose of 30 mg daily, whereas ophthalmopathy patients were given high-dose intravenous methylprednisolone. Thyroid tissue and blood T-cell repertoires from six or seven Graves' hyperthyroidism patients were also compared in the study. Whether ophthalmopathy could be predicted prospectively was tested in an independent validation cohort made up of 18 hyperthyroidism patients plus 17 patients who later progressed to ophthalmopathy.

Turning to this clonotype: Which antigen it targets is not known. Qualities for individual bases were not recorded, and no much larger clone is one base off.

Stable Graves' hyperthyroidism was defined as no progression to ophthalmopathy during 18 months of follow-up. Hyperthyroidism patients were newly diagnosed, had a disease duration of under 2 months, and were aged 18 to 65 years. The study excluded patients with uncontrolled infections, other autoimmune diseases, pregnancy or lactation. Diagnoses relied on clinical symptoms, serum thyroxine and TRAb, thyroid ultrasound and orbital computed tomography. Total RNA was extracted with Trizol reagent, and quality was checked on an Agilent 2100 Bioanalyzer. What the research found in general, with its limitations: In cross-validation, a model built on a 13 V-J signature told ophthalmopathy apart from stable hyperthyroidism with approximately 91% sensitivity and roughly 81% specificity, and in testing the same model reached 80%/75%. Most expanded thyroid clonotypes (frequency above 0.001) were also found in blood, which suggests that blood repertoires may mirror thyroid immune responses. No statistical method was used to set the sample size in advance, and investigators knew the group allocation. In validation, the model predicted progression to ophthalmopathy with 60% to 71% sensitivity and 72% to 75% specificity, a median of about six months before onset.

TCR beta CDR3 regions were amplified from RNA transcripts. The first round of RT-PCR for the TCR CDR3 was performed with the HTBI primer set and the Qiagen OneStep RT-PCR kit. The libraries were constructed in a second round of multiplex PCR and then size-selected and purified. The libraries were sequenced on an Illumina HiSeq2000 using paired-end 100 bp reads. Regarding the original processing steps: SOAPnuke was used to process the raw data, with reads discarded if the reads contained adapters or uncalled bases, had a mean Phred below 15, or lacked an exact constant-primer or identifier match. High-quality paired reads were merged using COPE v1.2.5, and each unique nucleotide sequence was defined as a clonotype. MiTCR v1.1 was used to align the clonotypes against IMGT TRBV, TRBD and TRBJ reference segments. Only V-J combinations with frequency above 0.0001, covering 99% to 99.2% of repertoires, were analysed. The TCS score was defined as F50 (clonal expansion) divided by E x V (chaos), with BLOSUM62-based TCRdist calculated between CDR3 peptides within each V-J. Welch's t-statistics and random forest reduced around 520 V-J features to around 14, which were used in a naive Bayes classifier (R e1071). The public sequencing data were trimmed at Q25 with fastp and processed into clonotypes with MiXCR by TCRdb, which kept only in-frame beta chains. Identical CDR3 protein sequences are pooled into one entry, listed with their most common genes and DNA. The V and J calls here are based on TCRdb, not the publication. Counted in this sample were under 700,000 distinct CDR3 sequences; around 46% of them appeared once. Of the sample, 6.5% to 9% falls within the top ten clones.

The source material was peripheral blood or thyroid tissue (not recorded which). This receptor was taken from a woman younger than 35 with Graves' hyperthyroidism. Donor details come from another sample of the same person, matched by shared clones.

For the CDR3, the sequence is CASSWGGPLRLTQYF. The nucleotides are TGTGCCAGCAGCTGGGGTGGGCCCTTGAGGTTAACCCAGTACTTC. This chain joins TRBV7-2 to TRBJ2-5; the D gene identity is not certain. From a lookup of the germline V gene, CDR1 and CDR2 are SGHTA and FQGNSA. Trimming costs V 4 bases and J 8 bases, and their ends lie 20 bases apart. Taken from cysteine to phenylalanine, the CDR3 has 15 residues. The retained sequence is limited to the CDR3, 45 bases, with the frame set at the first base.